These T cell receptor beta chains were read from a single sample in a study of human T cells and chemical hapten exposure. One entry per CDR3 protein, called by TCRdb with MiXCR from the RACE reads. The repertoire consists of approximately 110,000 distinct CDR3 sequences, with less than 40% occurring once and the leading ten covering roughly 2.6%. The input for sequencing was whole blood, taken in connection with sensitization to the hapten diphenylcyclopropenone (DPC). All receptors come from a man aged 35-49 years with alopecia areata. Some clones in this sample may be carry-over from other donors' samples. Both conserved end residues are part of each CDR3. Fields, in order: V gene, J gene, clone size, CDR3 protein. Expanded clones are given a class, and other clones once, few, many or no size at all.

>TRBV29-1|TRBJ2-2|few
CSVDPSNTGELFF
>TRBV29-1|TRBJ2-7|few
CSVETGIGKQYF
>TRBV6-2/TRBV6-3|TRBJ2-1|.
CASSPNTGLAGGNEQFF
>TRBV20-1|TRBJ1-1|many
CSASPRTGQREAFF
>TRBV12-3/TRBV12-4|TRBJ2-1|.
CASSSLAMSSYNEQFF
>TRBV12-3/TRBV12-4|TRBJ1-4|.
CASSLTDGEKLFF
>TRBV29-1|TRBJ2-5|.
CSVDASEGQGWPRETQYF
>TRBV6-5|TRBJ1-4|.
CASSYTTGANEKLFF
>TRBV6-6|TRBJ2-7|.
CASNGGGPPYEQYF
>TRBV7-2|TRBJ2-3|few
CASSARDRDTQYF
>TRBV4-3|TRBJ2-1|.
CASSQQTGELGEQFF
>TRBV6-4|TRBJ2-1|few
CASSDLAEDNEQFF
>TRBV9|TRBJ2-7|.
CASSIADRAYEQYF
>TRBV11-1|TRBJ2-3|.
CASSPRDRGTDTQYF
>TRBV6-6|TRBJ2-7|.
CASSYLGGGSYEQYF
>TRBV24-1|TRBJ2-3|few
CATSSGSTDTQYF
>TRBV7-8|TRBJ2-5|few
CASSLEAAARETQYF
>TRBV20-1|TRBJ2-5|.
CSATRTGEETQYF
>TRBV29-1|TRBJ2-5|.
CSVEGAVETQYF
>TRBV29-1|TRBJ2-1|.
CSAPPPSGSDNEQFF
>TRBV14|TRBJ1-3|few
CASSPYGNTIYF
>TRBV6-1|TRBJ1-1|.
CASSPGAVTEAFF
>TRBV7-9|TRBJ2-7|.
CASGVTAGYYEQYF
>TRBV10-3|TRBJ2-1|.
CAISDPGLAGAGEQFF
>TRBV28|TRBJ2-4|few
CASSLHQGLAKNIQYF
>TRBV29-1|TRBJ2-1|few
CSVATVTGTLFGEQFF
>TRBV9|TRBJ1-5|.
CASSKDGTGNQPQHF